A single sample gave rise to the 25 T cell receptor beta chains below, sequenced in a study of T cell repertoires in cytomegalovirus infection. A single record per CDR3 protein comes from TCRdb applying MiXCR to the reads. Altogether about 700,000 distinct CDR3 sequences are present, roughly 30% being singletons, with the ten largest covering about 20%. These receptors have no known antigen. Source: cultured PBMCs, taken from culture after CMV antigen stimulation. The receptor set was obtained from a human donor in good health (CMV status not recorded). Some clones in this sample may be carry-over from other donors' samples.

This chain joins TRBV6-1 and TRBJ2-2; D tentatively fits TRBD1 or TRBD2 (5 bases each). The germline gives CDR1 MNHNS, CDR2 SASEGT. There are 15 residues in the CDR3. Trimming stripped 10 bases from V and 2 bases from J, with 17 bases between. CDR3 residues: CATPGDGINTGELFF. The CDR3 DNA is TGTGCCACTCCCGGGGACGGAATCAACACCGGGGAGCTGTTTTTT.

The CDR3 nucleotides read TGCAGTGCTAGAGACCCGTACCGACCGAATCAGCCCCAGCATTTT. It translates to CSARDPYRPNQPQHF. The V and J genes are TRBV20-1 and TRBJ1-5; D not resolved. The CDR3 is 15 residues long. V lost 0 bases to trimming and J lost 4 bases, with 13 bases between them. Germline V gene sequence: CDR1 DFQATT, CDR2 SNEGSKA (reference sequence).

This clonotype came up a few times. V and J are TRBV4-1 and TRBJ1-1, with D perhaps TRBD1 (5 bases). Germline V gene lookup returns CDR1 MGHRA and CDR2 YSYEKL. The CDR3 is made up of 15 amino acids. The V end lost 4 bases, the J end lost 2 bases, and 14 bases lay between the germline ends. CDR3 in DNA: TGCGCCAGCAGCCCTTTAGGACGGACAAACACTGAAGCTTTCTTT. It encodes CASSPLGRTNTEAFF.

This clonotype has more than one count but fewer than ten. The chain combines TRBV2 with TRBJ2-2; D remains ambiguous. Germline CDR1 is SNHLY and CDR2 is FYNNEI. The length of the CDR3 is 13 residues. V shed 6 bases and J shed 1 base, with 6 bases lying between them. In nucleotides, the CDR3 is TGTGCCAGCAGGGACGTGAACACCGGGGAGCTGTTTTTT. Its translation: CASRDVNTGELFF.

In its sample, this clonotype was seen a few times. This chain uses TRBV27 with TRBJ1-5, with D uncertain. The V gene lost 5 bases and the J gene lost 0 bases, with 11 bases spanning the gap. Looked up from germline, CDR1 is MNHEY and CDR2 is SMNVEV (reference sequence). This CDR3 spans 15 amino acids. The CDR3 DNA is TGTGCCAGCAGTCCTCCTGGGTTTAGCAATCAGCCCCAGCATTTT. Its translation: CASSPPGFSNQPQHF.

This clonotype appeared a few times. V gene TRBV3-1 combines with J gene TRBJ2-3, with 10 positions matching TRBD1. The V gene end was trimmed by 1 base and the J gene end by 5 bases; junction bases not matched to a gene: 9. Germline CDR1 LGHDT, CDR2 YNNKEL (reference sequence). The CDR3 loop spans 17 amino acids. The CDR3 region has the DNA TGTGCCAGCAGCCAAGCGTGGGACAGGGGACCAGGAGATACGCAGTATTTT. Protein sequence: CASSQAWDRGPGDTQYF.

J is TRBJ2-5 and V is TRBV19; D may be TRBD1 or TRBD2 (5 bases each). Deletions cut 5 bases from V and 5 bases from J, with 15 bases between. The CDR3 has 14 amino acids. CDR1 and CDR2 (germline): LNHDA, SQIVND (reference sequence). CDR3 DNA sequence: TGTGCCAGTAGTGTCCGTGGCTGGGGGGAGACCCAGTACTTC. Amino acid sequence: CASSVRGWGETQYF.

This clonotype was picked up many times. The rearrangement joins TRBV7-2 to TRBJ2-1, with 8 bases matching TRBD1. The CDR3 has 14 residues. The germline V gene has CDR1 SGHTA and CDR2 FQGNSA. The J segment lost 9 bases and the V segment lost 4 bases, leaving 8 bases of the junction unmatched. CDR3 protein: CASSSDRVGGEQFF. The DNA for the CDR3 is TGTGCCAGCAGCTCGGACAGGGTAGGGGGTGAGCAGTTCTTC.

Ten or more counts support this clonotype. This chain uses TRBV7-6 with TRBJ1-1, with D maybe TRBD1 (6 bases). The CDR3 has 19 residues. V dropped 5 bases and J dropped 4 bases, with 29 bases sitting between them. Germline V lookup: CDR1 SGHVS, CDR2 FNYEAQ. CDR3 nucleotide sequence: TGTGCCAGCAGCCTCCGTAGGCCGGGACAACTCCTGGAGGGCACTGAAGCTTTCTTT. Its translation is CASSLRRPGQLLEGTEAFF. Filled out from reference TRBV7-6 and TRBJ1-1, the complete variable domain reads GAGVSQSPRYKVTKRGQDVALRCDPISGHVSLYWYRQALGQGPEFLTYFNYEAQQDKSGLPNDRFSAERPEGSISTLTIQRTEQRDSAMYRCASSLRRPGQLLEGTEAFFGQGTRLTVV.

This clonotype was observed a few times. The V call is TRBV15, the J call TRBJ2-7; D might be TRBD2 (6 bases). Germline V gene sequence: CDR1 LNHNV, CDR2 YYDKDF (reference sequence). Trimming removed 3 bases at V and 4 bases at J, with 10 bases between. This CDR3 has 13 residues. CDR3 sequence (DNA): TGTGCCACCAGCAGGGCCCGGGAGTACGAGCAGTACTTC. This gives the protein CATSRAREYEQYF.

The CDR3 loop reads CASSPDQVAPNPFF. The CDR3 DNA is TGCGCCAGCAGCCCCGACCAGGTAGCCCCCAACCCGTTCTTC. The gene calls are TRBV4-1 and TRBJ2-1; D is unclear. CDR3 length: 14 amino acids. Germline V lookup: CDR1 MGHRA, CDR2 YSYEKL. Trimming took 4 bases from V and 15 from J, leaving 22 bases between them.

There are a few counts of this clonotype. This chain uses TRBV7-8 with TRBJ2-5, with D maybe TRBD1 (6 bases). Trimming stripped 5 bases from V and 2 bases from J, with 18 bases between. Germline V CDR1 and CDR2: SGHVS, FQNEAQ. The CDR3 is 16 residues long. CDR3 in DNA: TGTGCCAGCAGCCCCAACTGGGACACCACACAAGAGACCCAGTACTTC. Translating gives CASSPNWDTTQETQYF.

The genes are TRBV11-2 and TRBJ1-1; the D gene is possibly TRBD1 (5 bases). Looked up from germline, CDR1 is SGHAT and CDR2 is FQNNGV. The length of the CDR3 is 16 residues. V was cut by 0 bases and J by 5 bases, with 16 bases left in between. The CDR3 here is CASSLEGQTRGTEAFF. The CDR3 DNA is TGTGCCAGCAGCTTAGAGGGGCAGACCCGGGGGACTGAAGCTTTCTTT. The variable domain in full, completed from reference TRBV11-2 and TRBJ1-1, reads EAGVAQSPRYKIIEKRQSVAFWCNPISGHATLYWYQQILGQGPKLLIQFQNNGVVDDSQLPKDRFSAERLKGVDSTLKIQPAKLEDSAVYLCASSLEGQTRGTEAFFGQGTRLTVV.

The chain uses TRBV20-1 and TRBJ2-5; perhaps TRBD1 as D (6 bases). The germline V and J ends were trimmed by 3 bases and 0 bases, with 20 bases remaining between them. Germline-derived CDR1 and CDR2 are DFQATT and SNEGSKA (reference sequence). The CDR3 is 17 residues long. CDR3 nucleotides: TGCAGTGCTAGGGGCCCCTGGGGACAACCAAACCAAGAGACCCAGTACTTC. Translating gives CSARGPWGQPNQETQYF.

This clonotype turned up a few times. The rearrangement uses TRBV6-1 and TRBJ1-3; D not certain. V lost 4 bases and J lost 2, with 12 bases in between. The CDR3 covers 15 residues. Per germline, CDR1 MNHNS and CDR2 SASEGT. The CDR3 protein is CASSGIMSAGNTIYF. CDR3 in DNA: TGTGCCAGCAGTGGGATTATGAGCGCTGGAAACACCATATATTTT.

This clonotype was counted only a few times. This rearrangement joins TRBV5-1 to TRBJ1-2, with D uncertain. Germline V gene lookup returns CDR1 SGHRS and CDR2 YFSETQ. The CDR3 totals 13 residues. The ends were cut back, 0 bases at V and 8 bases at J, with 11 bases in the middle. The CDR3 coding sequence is TGCGCCAGCAGCTTGGACGGGAAGGGCGGCTACACCTTC. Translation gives CASSLDGKGGYTF.

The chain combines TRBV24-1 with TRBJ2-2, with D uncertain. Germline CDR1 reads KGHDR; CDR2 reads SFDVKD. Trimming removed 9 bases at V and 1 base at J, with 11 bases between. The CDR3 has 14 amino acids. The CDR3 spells CATSSWENTGELFF. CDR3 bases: TGTGCCACCTCTTCGTGGGAGAACACCGGGGAGCTGTTTTTT.

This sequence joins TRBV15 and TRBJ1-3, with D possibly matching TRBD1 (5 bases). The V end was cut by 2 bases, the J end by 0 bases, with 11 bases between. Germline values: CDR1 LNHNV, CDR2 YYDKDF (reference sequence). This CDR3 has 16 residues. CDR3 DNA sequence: TGTGCCACCAGCAGATCCAGACAGACCTCTGGAAACACCATATATTTT. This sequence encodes CATSRSRQTSGNTIYF.

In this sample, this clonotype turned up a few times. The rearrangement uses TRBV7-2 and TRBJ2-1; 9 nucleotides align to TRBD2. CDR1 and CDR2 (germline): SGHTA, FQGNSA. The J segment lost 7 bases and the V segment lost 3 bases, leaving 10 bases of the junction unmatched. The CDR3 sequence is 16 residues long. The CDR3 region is CASSLSGLAGQNEQFF. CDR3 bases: TGTGCCAGCAGCTTGTCTGGTCTAGCGGGGCAGAATGAGCAGTTCTTC.

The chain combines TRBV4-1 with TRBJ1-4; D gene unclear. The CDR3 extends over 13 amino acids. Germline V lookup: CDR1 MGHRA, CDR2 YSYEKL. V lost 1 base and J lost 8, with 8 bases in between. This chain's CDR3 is CASSQVMAEKLFF. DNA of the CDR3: TGCGCCAGCAGCCAAGTTATGGCGGAAAAACTGTTTTTT.

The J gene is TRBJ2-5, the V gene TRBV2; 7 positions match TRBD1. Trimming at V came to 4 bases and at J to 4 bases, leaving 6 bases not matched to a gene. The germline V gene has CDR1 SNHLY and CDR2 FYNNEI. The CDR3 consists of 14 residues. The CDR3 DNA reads TGTGCCAGCAGTGTAGACAGGGTTCGAGAGACCCAGTACTTC. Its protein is CASSVDRVRETQYF.

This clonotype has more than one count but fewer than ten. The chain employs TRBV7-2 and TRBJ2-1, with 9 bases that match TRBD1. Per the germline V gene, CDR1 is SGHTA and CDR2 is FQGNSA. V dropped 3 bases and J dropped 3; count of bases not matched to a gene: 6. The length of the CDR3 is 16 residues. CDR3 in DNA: TGTGCCAGCAGCTTCGGTGGGACAGGGCTCTACAATGAGCAGTTCTTC. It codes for CASSFGGTGLYNEQFF. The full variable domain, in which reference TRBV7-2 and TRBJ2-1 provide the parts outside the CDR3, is GAGVSQSPSNKVTEKGKDVELRCDPISGHTALYWYRQSLGQGLEFLIYFQGNSAPDKSGLPSDRFSAERTGGSVSTLTIQRTQQEDSAVYLCASSFGGTGLYNEQFFGPGTRLTVL.

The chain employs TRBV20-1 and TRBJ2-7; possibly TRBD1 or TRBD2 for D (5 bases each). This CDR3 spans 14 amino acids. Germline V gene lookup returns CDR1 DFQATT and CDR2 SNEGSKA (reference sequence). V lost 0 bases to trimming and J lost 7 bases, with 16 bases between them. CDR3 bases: TGCAGTGCTAGAGATGTTGCCGGGGCGGGTGAGCAGTACTTC. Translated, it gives CSARDVAGAGEQYF.

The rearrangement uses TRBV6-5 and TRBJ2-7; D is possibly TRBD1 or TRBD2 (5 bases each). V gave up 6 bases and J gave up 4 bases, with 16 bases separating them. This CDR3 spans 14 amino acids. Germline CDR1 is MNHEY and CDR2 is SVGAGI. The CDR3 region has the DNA TGTGCCAGCAGCCGAGGGCAGGGTTGGTACGAGCAGTACTTC. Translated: CASSRGQGWYEQYF.

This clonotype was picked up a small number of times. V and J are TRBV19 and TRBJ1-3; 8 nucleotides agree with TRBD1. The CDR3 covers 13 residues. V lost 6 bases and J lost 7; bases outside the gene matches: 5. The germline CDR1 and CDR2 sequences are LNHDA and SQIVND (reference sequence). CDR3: CASSRTGWNTIYF. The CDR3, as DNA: TGTGCCAGTAGCCGGACAGGGTGGAACACCATATATTTT.